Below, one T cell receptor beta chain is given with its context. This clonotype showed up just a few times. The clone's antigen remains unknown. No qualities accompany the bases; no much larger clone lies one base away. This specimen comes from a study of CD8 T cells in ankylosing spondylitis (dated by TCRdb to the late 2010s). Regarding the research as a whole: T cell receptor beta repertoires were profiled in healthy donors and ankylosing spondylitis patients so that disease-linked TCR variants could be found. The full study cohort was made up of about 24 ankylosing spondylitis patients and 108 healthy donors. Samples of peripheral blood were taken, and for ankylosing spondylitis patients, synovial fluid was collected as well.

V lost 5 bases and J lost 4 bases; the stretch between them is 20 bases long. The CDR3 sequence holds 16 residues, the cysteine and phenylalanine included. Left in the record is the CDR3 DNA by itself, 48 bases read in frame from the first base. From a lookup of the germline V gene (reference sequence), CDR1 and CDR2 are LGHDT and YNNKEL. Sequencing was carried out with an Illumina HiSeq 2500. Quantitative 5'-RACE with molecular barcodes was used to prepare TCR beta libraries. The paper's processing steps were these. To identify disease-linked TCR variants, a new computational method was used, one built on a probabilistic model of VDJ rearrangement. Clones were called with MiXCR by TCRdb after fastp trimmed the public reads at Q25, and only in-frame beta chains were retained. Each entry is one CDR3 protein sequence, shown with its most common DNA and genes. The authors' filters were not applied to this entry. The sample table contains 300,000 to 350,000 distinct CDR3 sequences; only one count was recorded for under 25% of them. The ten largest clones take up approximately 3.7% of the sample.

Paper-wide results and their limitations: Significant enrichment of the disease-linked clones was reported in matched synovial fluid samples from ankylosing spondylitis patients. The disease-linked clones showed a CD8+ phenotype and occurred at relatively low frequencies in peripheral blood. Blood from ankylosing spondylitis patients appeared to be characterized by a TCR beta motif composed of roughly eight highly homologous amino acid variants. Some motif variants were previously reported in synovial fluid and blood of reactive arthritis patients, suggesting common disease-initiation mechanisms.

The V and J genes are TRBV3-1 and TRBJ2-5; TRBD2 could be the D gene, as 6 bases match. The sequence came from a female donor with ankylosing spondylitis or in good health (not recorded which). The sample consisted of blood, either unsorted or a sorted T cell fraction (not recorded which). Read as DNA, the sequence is TGTGCCAGCAGCTTTTTTCCGATCTTGGGGGGAGAGACCCAGTACTTC. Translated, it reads CASSFFPILGGETQYF.